Below are 3 T cell receptor beta chains sequenced from a single sample in a study of blood T cell repertoires in COVID-19. TCRdb's table, derived via immunoSEQ multiplex PCR, lists solely in-frame clones and lacks some. The data hold over 60,000 clones, with roughly 87% observed a single time. What was sequenced was peripheral blood. These TCRs come from a woman between 45 and 60 years old with active COVID-19.

The chain combines TRBV30 with TRBJ1-2; D is unclear. The germline V gene has CDR1 GTSNPN and CDR2 SVGIG (reference sequence). V lost 6 bases to trimming and J lost 8 bases, with 22 bases between them. The CDR3 sequence is 14 residues long. The CDR3: CACETGMGSYGYTF. CDR3 DNA: TGTGCCTGCGAAACCGGGATGGGGTCTTACGGCTACACCTTC.

The chain combines TRBV12-3 or TRBV12-4 with TRBJ1-3; unclear D gene. Trimming cost V 6 bases and J 8 bases, with 14 bases left between them. The CDR3 is made up of 13 amino acids. The CDR3 sequence: CASRSSGLDTIYF. DNA for the CDR3: TGTGCCAGCAGATCCTCGGGGTTGGACACCATATATTTT.

The chain has TRBV3-1 (or the pseudogene TRBV3-2) and TRBJ2-3; TRBD2 matches 7 bases. This CDR3 spans 16 amino acids. The trim removed 6 bases at V and 3 bases at J, leaving 12 bases unmatched. The germline gives CDR1 LGHDT, CDR2 YNNKEL (reference sequence). CDR3 bases: TGTGCCAGCAGTCCGGGAGGCCGAGGGAGAACAGATACGCAGTATTTT. Amino acid sequence: CASSPGGRGRTDTQYF.